These T cell receptor beta chains were read from a single sample in a study of T cell changes during pregnancy in multiple sclerosis. Using immunoSEQ multiplex PCR, the repertoire was profiled, and TCRdb retains in-frame clones only, with some absent. The sample yields about 39,000 clones, around 93% seen once. This specimen consisted of CD4+ T cells from peripheral blood mononuclear cells, obtained after pregnancy. These receptors came from a female donor with multiple sclerosis, enrolled in a pregnancy study. CDR3s include the opening cysteine and the closing phenylalanine or tryptophan. The D gene is left open where the match is weak. Rows give clone size only sometimes, using once, few, many, or a class for an expanded clone.

-	-	TRBJ1-5	TRBV25-1	CASSALGGQPQHF	TGTGCCAGCAGTGCTCTCGGTGGTCAGCCCCAGCATTTT
-	once	TRBJ1-4	TRBV6-6	CASAAGGIGGEKLFF	TGTGCCAGCGCTGCCGGGGGGATTGGAGGCGAAAAACTGTTTTTT
-	-	TRBJ2-2	TRBV6-6	CASSRYARGNTGELFF	TGTGCCAGCAGTAGGTATGCCAGAGGAAACACCGGGGAGCTGTTTTTT
-	once	TRBJ2-1	TRBV6-5	CASSQGGDEQFF	TGTGCCAGCAGTCAAGGGGGAGATGAGCAGTTCTTC
-	-	TRBJ1-5	TRBV2	CASSLDRRNQPQHF	TGTGCCAGCAGTCTGGACAGACGCAATCAGCCCCAGCATTTT
-	once	TRBJ2-7	TRBV18	CASSQGGPSSYEQYF	TGTGCCAGCTCGCAAGGGGGACCTTCCTCCTACGAGCAGTACTTC
TRBD1	-	TRBJ1-1	TRBV10-1	CASSDPPDRVTEAFF	TGCGCCAGCAGTGACCCCCCCGACAGGGTAACTGAAGCTTTCTTT
-	-	TRBJ1-1	TRBV7-3	CASSPAGVQEAFF	TGTGCCAGCAGCCCCGCGGGGGTTCAGGAAGCTTTCTTT
-	-	TRBJ1-1	TRBV11-2	CASSLVRGNTEAFF	TGTGCCAGCAGCTTAGTACGGGGGAACACTGAAGCTTTCTTT
-	once	TRBJ2-3	TRBV9	CASSVAVATDTQYF	TGTGCCAGCAGCGTAGCGGTAGCAACAGATACGCAGTATTTT
-	-	TRBJ1-4	TRBV5-6	CASSLGGPISQEKLFF	TGTGCCAGCAGCTTGGGGGGGCCAATAAGTCAGGAAAAACTGTTTTTT
TRBD1	-	TRBJ1-2	TRBV19	CASSRQGDYGYTF	TGTGCCAGTAGTAGGCAGGGGGACTATGGCTACACCTTC
-	-	TRBJ2-1	TRBV2	CASSETSFLEQFF	TGTGCCAGCAGTGAAACTAGTTTTTTGGAGCAGTTCTTC
TRBD1	once	TRBJ1-1	TRBV9	CASSTGQETEAFF	TGTGCCAGCAGCACCGGACAGGAGACTGAAGCTTTCTTT
-	few	TRBJ1-1	TRBV19	CASSTSRGRSEAFF	TGTGCCAGTAGTACCTCACGGGGTAGATCAGAAGCTTTCTTT
-	once	TRBJ2-5	TRBV29-1	CSVRPQETQYF	TGCAGCGTGCGGCCCCAAGAGACCCAGTACTTC
-	-	TRBJ1-1	TRBV12-2	CASRLAKGATEAFF	TGTGCAAGTCGCTTAGCGAAGGGGGCTACTGAAGCTTTCTTT
TRBD2	-	TRBJ2-5	TRBV5-6	CASTVIGSSGDSGQYF	TGTGCCAGCACAGTGATCGGGTCAAGCGGGGACTCCGGCCAGTACTTC
-	-	TRBJ2-2	TRBV6-5	CASRLGVGELFF	TGTGCCAGCAGGTTAGGGGTCGGGGAGCTGTTTTTT
-	-	TRBJ1-5	TRBV5-6	CASSLAGDQPQHF	TGTGCCAGCAGCTTAGCAGGGGATCAGCCCCAGCATTTT
-	-	TRBJ1-5	TRBV7-2	CASSLGGGNQPQHF	TGTGCCAGCAGCTTGGGGGGTGGCAATCAGCCCCAGCATTTT
TRBD2	-	TRBJ2-7	TRBV7-8	CASSLSSRDYTTYEQYF	TGTGCCAGCAGCTTATCTAGTCGGGACTACACGACCTACGAGCAGTACTTC
-	few	TRBJ2-7	TRBV27	CASRAGNLYYEQYF	TGTGCCAGCAGAGCCGGGAACCTTTACTACGAGCAGTACTTC
TRBD1	-	TRBJ2-5	TRBV10-3	CANGTEQETQYF	TGTGCCAACGGGACAGAACAAGAGACCCAGTACTTC
-	-	TRBJ1-1	TRBV19	CASNKPSRNTEAFF	TGTGCCAGTAACAAACCTTCACGGAACACTGAAGCTTTCTTT
TRBD2	-	TRBJ2-2	TRBV6-5	CASRPGLAAAGELFF	TGTGCCAGCAGGCCCGGACTAGCGGCGGCCGGGGAGCTGTTTTTT
-	-	TRBJ1-2	TRBV6-5	CASLPKIGQSYGYTF	TGTGCCAGCTTACCGAAAATTGGACAGTCCTATGGCTACACCTTC
-	-	TRBJ1-5	TRBV7-2	CASSLTDSPNQPQHF	TGTGCCAGCAGCTTGACGGACAGTCCCAATCAGCCCCAGCATTTT
TRBD2	-	TRBJ2-3	TRBV13	CATQYPIAGGRKDTQYF	TGTGCCACCCAATACCCCATAGCGGGGGGCCGGAAAGATACGCAGTATTTT
-	-	TRBJ1-6	TRBV10-3	CAISGQGPHNSPLHF	TGTGCCATCAGTGGGCAGGGCCCCCATAATTCACCCCTCCACTTT
-	-	TRBJ2-7	TRBV14	CASSQALVGEQYF	TGTGCCAGCAGCCAAGCACTAGTCGGCGAGCAGTACTTC
-	-	TRBJ1-2	TRBV2	CASSEEWAGGNGYTF	TGTGCCAGCAGTGAAGAATGGGCAGGTGGAAATGGCTACACCTTC
TRBD1	-	TRBJ2-2	TRBV7-2	CASSNTGVGGELFF	TGTGCCAGCAGCAACACAGGGGTTGGCGGGGAGCTGTTTTTT
TRBD1	-	TRBJ2-3	TRBV5-1	CASSPRGQGSDTQYF	TGCGCCAGCAGCCCTCGAGGACAGGGAAGTGATACGCAGTATTTT
TRBD1	once	TRBJ1-2	TRBV4-1	CASSHPGQGVGYGYTF	TGCGCCAGCAGCCATCCGGGACAGGGTGTCGGATATGGCTACACCTTC
TRBD2	-	TRBJ2-1	TRBV25-1	CASSSSGGHSNEQFF	TGTGCCAGCAGTTCAAGCGGGGGGCACTCCAATGAGCAGTTCTTC
-	-	TRBJ1-1	TRBV21-1	CASIVITTGAVFRTEAFF	TGTGCCAGCATCGTAATAACAACAGGGGCCGTATTCCGCACTGAAGCTTTCTTT
TRBD2	-	TRBJ2-1	TRBV5-1	CASSLAIIAGGPYNEQFF	TGCGCCAGCAGCTTGGCCATCATAGCGGGGGGACCCTACAATGAGCAGTTCTTC
-	-	TRBJ1-3	TRBV7-8	CASSSRGGNTIYF	TGTGCCAGCAGCTCGAGGGGGGGAAACACCATATATTTT
TRBD1	few	TRBJ1-2	TRBV19	CASRETGDRGYTF	TGTGCCAGTAGAGAGACAGGGGACCGAGGCTACACCTTC
-	once	TRBJ1-1	TRBV5-1	CASSPGQNTEAFF	TGCGCCAGCAGCCCCGGACAGAACACTGAAGCTTTCTTT
-	-	TRBJ1-1	TRBV2	CASSGRGFPEAFF	TGTGCCAGCAGTGGAAGGGGGTTCCCTGAAGCTTTCTTT
-	-	TRBJ2-7	TRBV28	CASRDTPYEQYF	TGTGCCAGCAGGGACACGCCCTACGAGCAGTACTTC
-	-	TRBJ1-3	TRBV7-9	CASSLAPGGTNTIYF	TGTGCCAGCAGCTTAGCGCCGGGGGGCACAAACACCATATATTTT
TRBD1	-	TRBJ2-4	TRBV15	CATSGTGKAKNIQYF	TGTGCCACCAGTGGGACAGGGAAAGCCAAAAACATTCAGTACTTC
-	-	TRBJ1-1	TRBV5-1	CASRWPLNTEAFF	TGCGCCAGCCGATGGCCCCTCAACACTGAAGCTTTCTTT
-	-	TRBJ2-7	TRBV4-2	CASSHITGRSDEQYF	TGTGCCAGCAGCCATATCACAGGTCGAAGCGACGAGCAGTACTTC
TRBD2	-	TRBJ2-7	TRBV7-9	CASSPIGGGEQYF	TGTGCCAGCAGTCCCATTGGGGGGGGCGAGCAGTACTTC
-	-	TRBJ2-1	TRBV4-2	CASSQLGGAYNEQFF	TGTGCCAGCAGCCAATTGGGGGGGGCTTACAATGAGCAGTTCTTC
TRBD2	-	TRBJ2-5	TRBV2	CASRAGGKETQYF	TGTGCCAGCCGGGCGGGGGGGAAGGAGACCCAGTACTTC
-	-	TRBJ1-2	TRBV6-6	CASNGENYGYTF	TGTGCCAGCAACGGAGAAAACTATGGCTACACCTTC
TRBD1	-	TRBJ2-7	TRBV18	CASSPAYRGLAYEQYF	TGTGCCAGCTCACCAGCCTACAGGGGGCTGGCTTACGAGCAGTACTTC
-	-	TRBJ1-4	TRBV9	CASSPQSGFGEKLFF	TGTGCCAGCAGCCCCCAATCCGGGTTTGGGGAAAAACTGTTTTTT
TRBD1	-	TRBJ1-5	TRBV15	CATSIGGQGDQPQHF	TGTGCCACCAGCATCGGCGGTCAGGGGGATCAGCCCCAGCATTTT